This T cell receptor (delta chain) is from a study of gamma-delta T cells after stem cell transplantation. The V gene's germline CDR1 is GEAIGNYY and CDR2 EKD. The CDR3 is 17 amino acids. The trim removed 3 bases at V and 2 bases at J, leaving 10 bases unmatched. By proportion, this clone is large. Other nucleotide sequences from this sample produce the same CDR3. TCRdb used CATT to re-call clones from the RT-PCR reads. The profile shows some 10,000 delta-chain clones, about 1.2% of them singletons. This chain connects TRDV2 to TRDJ1, with 11 nucleotides matching TRDD3. Input material: gamma-delta T cells. The sequence was collected from a human donor. It is not recorded whose cells these are; they may come from a transplant donor. CDR3 sequence (DNA): TGTGCCTGTGACCGCCTACTGGGGGATAAAAGGACCGATAAACTCATCTTT. Translated, it gives CACDRLLGDKRTDKLIF.